Shown below are 20 T cell receptor beta chains from a single sample sequenced in a study of siplizumab effects on memory and regulatory T cells. Data came from immunoSEQ multiplex PCR; TCRdb stores just in-frame clones and leaves some out. The repertoire holds some 100,000 clones, with about 95% as singletons. The specimen sequenced was Tregs sorted from blood. These receptor sequences come from a human donor in good health.

The CDR3 sequence: CASSLTGGEGTDTQYF. CDR3 nucleotide sequence: TGTGCCAGCAGCTTAACAGGGGGGGAAGGCACAGATACGCAGTATTTT. The V and J genes are TRBV5-4 and TRBJ2-3, with D possibly TRBD1 on 8 matching bases. The germline V gene has CDR1 SGHNT and CDR2 YYREEE (reference sequence). CDR3 length: 16 amino acids. V was pared by 2 bases and J by 1 base, with 14 bases between.

The genes are TRBV6-6 and TRBJ2-2; 7 nucleotides agree with TRBD1. CDR1 MNHNY and CDR2 SVGAGI come from the germline V gene (reference sequence). After removal of 6 bases from V and 5 bases from J, the junction contained 3 bases not matched to a gene. This CDR3 region has 13 residues. CDR3 sequence: CASSLRGTGELFF. The CDR3 region has the DNA TGTGCCAGCAGCCTCAGGGGGACCGGGGAGCTGTTTTTT.

The chain carries TRBV10-2 and TRBJ1-2; D remains unclear. The V end lost 5 bases, the J end lost 0 bases, and 13 bases lay between the germline ends. This CDR3 is 15 amino acids long. Germline V CDR1 and CDR2: WSHSY, SAAADI. The CDR3 bases are TGCGCCAGCAGTAGTACAGCCCCAGCTAACTATGGCTACACCTTC. Translation gives CASSSTAPANYGYTF.

The rearrangement uses TRBV30 and TRBJ1-2; tentative D call: TRBD1 (5 bases). CDR1 and CDR2 from the germline V gene are GTSNPN and SVGIG (reference sequence). Trimming pared 2 bases from V and 4 bases from J, leaving 11 bases between. This CDR3 is built from 13 residues. The CDR3 DNA reads TGTGCCTGGAGTCTGACCGGGGGCTATGGCTACACCTTC. Its protein is CAWSLTGGYGYTF.

The chain carries TRBV27 and TRBJ2-7; 7 bases are shared with TRBD1. The CDR3 has 14 amino acids. V shed 2 bases, J shed 6 bases, and the junction held 7 bases outside the gene matches. Germline V gene sequence: CDR1 MNHEY, CDR2 SMNVEV (reference sequence). The CDR3 nucleotides are TGTGCCAGCAGTTTAAACAGGGGCGAAGGCGAGCAGTACTTC. Protein: CASSLNRGEGEQYF.

The chain has TRBV5-4 and TRBJ1-2, with 9 bases matching TRBD1. The CDR3 covers 16 residues. The junction had 8 bases not matched to a gene; V was cut back by 0 bases and J by 5 bases. Looked up from germline, CDR1 is SGHNT and CDR2 is YYREEE (reference sequence). The CDR3 region is CASSLGGTGGPYGYTF. CDR3 sequence (DNA): TGTGCCAGCAGCTTGGGGGGAACAGGGGGCCCGTATGGCTACACCTTC.

The J gene is TRBJ1-2, the V gene TRBV30; 11 positions match TRBD1. Germline loops: CDR1 GTSNPN, CDR2 SVGIG (reference sequence). V shed 2 bases, J shed 3 bases, and the junction held 2 bases outside the gene matches. The CDR3 is 14 residues long. CDR3 bases: TGTGCCTGGAGTTGGACAGGGGGCGACTATGGCTACACCTTC. Translating it yields CAWSWTGGDYGYTF.

The V gene is TRBV4-2, the J gene TRBJ1-5; D remains ambiguous. The CDR3 extends over 16 amino acids. Trimming removed 0 bases from V and 4 bases from J, with 13 bases in between. Germline CDR1 and CDR2: LGHNA and YNFKEQ. The CDR3 DNA follows: TGTGCCAGCAGCCAAGACCCTGACATTCGGAATCAGCCCCAGCATTTT. Translation: CASSQDPDIRNQPQHF.

The V call is TRBV14, the J call TRBJ2-1; no reliable D call. V was pared by 2 bases and J by 11 bases, with 13 bases between. Germline V CDR1 and CDR2: SGHDN, FVKESK. CDR3 length equals 13 residues. DNA for the CDR3: TGTGCCAGCAGCCAAATACCTACGGGCAAGCAGTTCTTC. It yields the protein CASSQIPTGKQFF.

The chain combines TRBV11-3 with TRBJ2-7; a possible D gene is TRBD1 (6 bases). The CDR3 sequence is 14 residues long. V lost 5 bases to trimming and J lost 7 bases, with 18 bases between them. Looked up from germline, CDR1 is SGHNT and CDR2 is YENEEA. CDR3 protein: CASSRGGWQGEQYF. Here the CDR3 DNA reads TGTGCCAGCAGCCGAGGTGGATGGCAGGGGGAGCAGTACTTC.

The chain employs TRBV28 and TRBJ2-7; D is possibly TRBD1 (5 bases). Germline CDR1 and CDR2: MDHEN and SYDVKM. CDR3 length: 13 residues. Trimming cost V 2 bases and J 2 bases, with 7 bases left between them. For the CDR3, the DNA is TGTGCCAGCAGTTTAGACAGCACCTACGAGCAGTACTTC. Amino acids: CASSLDSTYEQYF.

This chain uses TRBV30 with TRBJ1-5; possible D gene TRBD1, 6 bases. CDR1 is GTSNPN, CDR2 SVGIG, per germline (reference sequence). The length of the CDR3 is 14 residues. V lost 2 bases and J 6 bases, leaving 14 bases between the germline ends. The CDR3 DNA reads TGTGCCTGGAGTATGGGAGGGGGGGGTCAGCCCCAGCATTTT. This gives the protein CAWSMGGGGQPQHF.

This rearrangement joins TRBV19 to TRBJ1-5; no firm D call. The CDR3 has 14 amino acids. Trimming stripped 4 bases from V and 9 bases from J, with 16 bases between. CDR1 is LNHDA and CDR2 is SQIVND in the germline V gene (reference sequence). CDR3 loop: CASSNAGSVGPQHF. CDR3 sequence (DNA): TGTGCCAGTAGTAACGCGGGGAGCGTGGGGCCCCAGCATTTT.

The V and J genes are TRBV11-1 and TRBJ2-1; 11 nucleotides match TRBD2. CDR1 SGHAT and CDR2 FQDESV come from the germline V gene (reference sequence). The CDR3 covers 15 residues. V dropped 2 bases and J dropped 5; count of bases not matched to a gene: 2. The DNA of the CDR3 is TGTGCCAGCAGCTTAACTAGCGGGAGAGACAATGAGCAGTTCTTC. Translating it yields CASSLTSGRDNEQFF.

The rearrangement links TRBV2 to TRBJ2-2; TRBD1 matches at 10 bases. Germline V gene lookup returns CDR1 SNHLY and CDR2 FYNNEI. V lost 6 bases to trimming and J lost 6 bases; unmatched junction nucleotides: 4. The CDR3 consists of 14 residues. This chain's CDR3 is CASRGQGVSGELFF. The CDR3 region has the DNA TGTGCCAGCAGAGGACAGGGGGTCTCCGGGGAGCTGTTTTTT.

The rearrangement links TRBV7-2 to TRBJ2-4; 8 nucleotides align to TRBD2. The germline V gene has CDR1 SGHTA and CDR2 FQGNSA. V lost 5 bases to trimming and J lost 9 bases; unmatched junction nucleotides: 3. This CDR3 region has 12 residues. CDR3 sequence (DNA): TGTGCCAGCAGCGGACTAGCAGGCATTCAGTACTTC. It codes for CASSGLAGIQYF.

The J gene is TRBJ2-1, the V gene TRBV5-1; D uncertain. CDR3 length: 13 residues. The V end was cut by 6 bases, the J end by 3 bases, with 10 bases between. Germline V CDR1 and CDR2: SGHRS, YFSETQ. DNA for the CDR3: TGCGCCAGCATGAGTCTGTTCTACAATGAGCAGTTCTTC. Protein sequence: CASMSLFYNEQFF.

The V and J genes are TRBV18 and TRBJ2-3; D unclear. Deletions cut 4 bases from V and 6 bases from J, with 8 bases between. CDR1 KGHSH and CDR2 LQKENI come from the germline V gene. The CDR3 contains 12 residues. The CDR3 DNA reads as TGTGCCAGCTCACTGGGCATCGATACGCAGTATTTT. This translates into CASSLGIDTQYF.

The V and J genes are TRBV7-9 and TRBJ2-1; D uncertain. CDR1 and CDR2 from the germline V gene are SEHNR and FQNEAQ (reference sequence). V lost 1 base to trimming and J lost 9 bases, with 10 bases between them. This CDR3 contains 13 residues. CDR3 sequence reads: CASSLVLVGEQFF. CDR3 sequence (DNA): TGTGCCAGCAGCTTAGTTTTGGTAGGTGAGCAGTTCTTC. The complete variable domain, with remaining parts taken from reference TRBV7-9 and TRBJ2-1, reads DTGVSQNPRHKITKRGQNVTFRCDPISEHNRLYWYRQTLGQGPEFLTYFQNEAQLEKSRLLSDRFSAERPKGSFSTLEIQRTEQGDSAMYLCASSLVLVGEQFFGPGTRLTVL.

This clone was seen a handful of times. V usage is TRBV2 and J usage is TRBJ1-1; D not certain. The CDR3 consists of 14 residues. V lost 3 bases and J lost 1, with 9 bases in between. The germline gives CDR1 SNHLY, CDR2 FYNNEI. In nucleotides, the CDR3 is TGTGCCAGCAGTGATTGGCCTACGAACACTGAAGCTTTCTTT. The encoded protein is CASSDWPTNTEAFF.